The rows below give T cell receptor beta chains drawn from one sample of a study of blood T cell repertoires in COVID-19. Method: immunoSEQ multiplex PCR; TCRdb's copy keeps in-frame clones and lacks some. The sample consists of some 78,000 clones, 86% of them appearing once. What was sequenced was peripheral blood. The receptor source for this set is a man between 50 and 59 years old with active or convalescent COVID-19. The CDR3 runs from the conserved cysteine through the conserved F or W.

v_call: TRBV9
j_call: TRBJ1-2
cdr3_aa: CASSSIPGTGTYYGYTF

v_call: TRBV27
j_call: TRBJ2-3
cdr3_aa: CASSPQLAGGLTDTQYF

v_call: TRBV2
j_call: TRBJ2-3
cdr3_aa: CASRDRGSTDTQYF

v_call: TRBV6-5
j_call: TRBJ1-4
cdr3_aa: CASSPGQSNEKLFF

v_call: TRBV7-2
j_call: TRBJ1-4
cdr3_aa: CASSLRSGSNEKLFF

v_call: TRBV20-1
j_call: TRBJ2-3
cdr3_aa: CSASPYSDTQYF

v_call: TRBV28
j_call: TRBJ1-6
cdr3_aa: CASTSPGQGYSPLHF

v_call: TRBV14
j_call: TRBJ2-3
cdr3_aa: CASSQVADTQYF

v_call: TRBV7-2
j_call: TRBJ2-6
cdr3_aa: CASSSPAGANVLTF

v_call: TRBV9
j_call: TRBJ1-3
cdr3_aa: CASSPGGAGAGNTIYF

v_call: TRBV7-2
j_call: TRBJ1-4
cdr3_aa: CASSLAGGAPPVKLFF

v_call: TRBV7-7
j_call: TRBJ1-3
cdr3_aa: CASSPDSGNTIYF

v_call: TRBV18
j_call: TRBJ1-2
cdr3_aa: CASSPRVEPYGYTF

v_call: TRBV28
j_call: TRBJ2-3
cdr3_aa: CATSTPAWVRGPDTQYF

v_call: TRBV5-8
j_call: TRBJ2-1
cdr3_aa: CASSPRGSKLFF

v_call: TRBV9
j_call: TRBJ2-3
cdr3_aa: CASSGGMRQGSTDTQYF

v_call: TRBV25-1
j_call: TRBJ1-2
cdr3_aa: CASSGQGSPNYGYTF

v_call: TRBV9
j_call: TRBJ1-1
cdr3_aa: CASSAGQNTEAFF

v_call: TRBV7-2
j_call: TRBJ2-3
cdr3_aa: CASSPLSGGAPDTQYF

v_call: TRBV18
j_call: TRBJ1-1
cdr3_aa: CASSQEVDAFF

v_call: TRBV19
j_call: TRBJ2-6
cdr3_aa: CASRLAGDSGANVLTF

v_call: TRBV4-2
j_call: TRBJ1-4
cdr3_aa: CASSSNVGQGGEKLFF

v_call: TRBV10-2
j_call: TRBJ1-5
cdr3_aa: CASGGQASSNQPQHF

v_call: TRBV7-9
j_call: TRBJ1-1
cdr3_aa: CASSPPTGAEAFF

v_call: TRBV10-1
j_call: TRBJ1-4
cdr3_aa: CASSQSTNEKLFF

v_call: TRBV11-3
j_call: TRBJ2-3
cdr3_aa: CASSLMGDTDTQYF

v_call: TRBV2
j_call: TRBJ1-5
cdr3_aa: CASTYQGGTNQPQHF

v_call: TRBV7-2
j_call: TRBJ2-7
cdr3_aa: CASSAGTGYEQYF

v_call: TRBV10-1
j_call: TRBJ1-1
cdr3_aa: CASRPGGTKDTEAFF

v_call: TRBV13
j_call: TRBJ2-2
cdr3_aa: CASSPDRADTGELFF

v_call: TRBV6-5
j_call: TRBJ1-6
cdr3_aa: CASEAGYSQNSPLHF

v_call: TRBV7-9
j_call: TRBJ1-4
cdr3_aa: CASSLGLTFPGHLNEKLFF

v_call: TRBV28
j_call: TRBJ2-2
cdr3_aa: CASSTSGGTGELFF

v_call: TRBV4-1
j_call: TRBJ1-4
cdr3_aa: CASSQNTGATNEKLFF

v_call: TRBV10-1
j_call: TRBJ1-4
cdr3_aa: CASRGVGRANEKLFF

v_call: TRBV7-9
j_call: TRBJ1-4
cdr3_aa: CASSPRGEKLFF

v_call: TRBV7-9
j_call: TRBJ1-3
cdr3_aa: CASSPGQVDNTIYF

v_call: TRBV10-1
j_call: TRBJ1-2
cdr3_aa: CASSPGTGNGYTF

v_call: TRBV2
j_call: TRBJ2-1
cdr3_aa: CASSEALPSSEQFF

v_call: TRBV4-1
j_call: TRBJ2-7
cdr3_aa: CASSQEGRQGPPFYEQYF